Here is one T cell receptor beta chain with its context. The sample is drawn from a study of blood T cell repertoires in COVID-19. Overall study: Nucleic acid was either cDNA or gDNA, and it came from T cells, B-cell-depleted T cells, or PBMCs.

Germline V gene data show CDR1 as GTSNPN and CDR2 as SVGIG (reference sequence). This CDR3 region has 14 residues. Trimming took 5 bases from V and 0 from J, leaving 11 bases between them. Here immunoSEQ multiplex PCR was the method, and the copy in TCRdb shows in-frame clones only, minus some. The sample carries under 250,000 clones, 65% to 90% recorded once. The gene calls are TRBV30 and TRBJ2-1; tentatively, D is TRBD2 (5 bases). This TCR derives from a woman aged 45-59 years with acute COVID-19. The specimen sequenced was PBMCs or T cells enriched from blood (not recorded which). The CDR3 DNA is TGTGCCTGGCGCAGGAGGAGCTCCTACAATGAGCAGTTCTTC. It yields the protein CAWRRRSSYNEQFF.